This TCR beta chain emerged from a study of T cell repertoires and HLA-DP antigens. Study in general: In vitro CD4+ alloreactivity was against HeLa-presented HLA-DP. One alloantigen had about nine groove amino acid differences from self, the other one.

Study findings and constraints: Antigen presentation used HeLa cells, with total CD4+ cells responding. Average cumulative frequency of previously undetected clones was over 30% against one allele and around 53% against the other.

Points on this clone: Its antigen is still unknown.

Generated by immunoSEQ multiplex PCR, the TCRdb table keeps only in-frame clones and is missing some. The profile covers 65,000 to 95,000 clones, with around 77% appearing a single time and around 1.4% taken by the ten largest. Germline trimming cut 2 bases from V and 8 bases from J; bases unmatched to any gene: 8. Looked up from germline, CDR1 is SGHAT and CDR2 is FQNNGV. The CDR3 has 15 residues. The rearrangement joins TRBV11-2 to TRBJ2-1; 8 bases agree with TRBD1. The sequence was collected from a man in his sixties in good health and CMV-seronegative. The sample consisted of CD4+ T cells from PBMCs. The CDR3 DNA reads TGTGCCAGCAGCTTAATGGGACAGGCGGTAGATGAGCAGTTCTTC. This sequence encodes CASSLMGQAVDEQFF.